This T cell receptor beta chain was identified in a study of cytomegalovirus exposure and HLA in healthy donors. The PCR had 60 Vbeta and 13 Jbeta primers. Clones were read by immunoSEQ multiplex PCR, and TCRdb kept only the in-frame ones, dropping some. The listing contains more than 55,000 clones. Germline V gene data show CDR1 as SNHLY and CDR2 as FYNNEI. There are 12 residues in the CDR3. V was trimmed by 6 bases and J by 8 bases, leaving 13 bases between them. The sequence was obtained from a woman aged 40 to 50 in good health and CMV-seropositive. Specimen: PBMCs. The rearrangement links TRBV2 to TRBJ1-2; no definite D call. CDR3: CASRIRPGGYTF. The CDR3 nucleotides read TGTGCCAGCAGGATCAGACCGGGAGGCTACACCTTC.